Below are 29 T cell receptor beta chains sequenced from a single sample in a study of Ad26.COV2.S vaccination and SARS-CoV-2 variants. Treatment denoted: about 20 received Ad26.COV2.S at low or high dose, single or two shots; roughly 5 received placebo; per-sample allocation not given. On day 63 after the first injection, vaccine and placebo recipients gave samples. The assay was immunoSEQ multiplex PCR, and TCRdb's table has in-frame clones only and misses some. The sample holds 400,000 to 450,000 clones; less than 95% are singletons and the top ten take around 4.5%. The sample consisted of peripheral blood, taken in a trial of Ad26.COV2.S vaccine versus placebo. The receptors here all came from a person between 18 and 59 years old who received the Ad26.COV2.S COVID-19 vaccine or a placebo.

Concerning this clone: This same CDR3 is encoded by further DNA sequences in the sample. The V and J genes are TRBV27 and TRBJ2-1; 9 nucleotides align to TRBD2. The germline V gene encodes CDR1 MNHEY and CDR2 SMNVEV (reference sequence). The CDR3 extends over 14 amino acids. With V trimmed by 6 bases and J by 0 bases, 0 bases remained unmatched. The DNA for the CDR3 is TGTGCCAGCAGACTAGCGGGCTCCTACAATGAGCAGTTCTTC. As protein: CASRLAGSYNEQFF.

The J gene is TRBJ2-5, the V gene TRBV28, with TRBD1 matching over 9 bases. This CDR3 has 15 residues. V lost 4 bases and J lost 0; bases outside the gene matches: 3. The germline V gene encodes CDR1 MDHEN and CDR2 SYDVKM. CDR3 bases: TGTGCCAGCAGTTCCCGGGACAGGGACCAAGAGACCCAGTACTTC. Encoded protein: CASSSRDRDQETQYF.

The chain couples TRBV11-2 to TRBJ2-3, with D hard to call. The CDR3 length is 17 residues. The germline CDR1 and CDR2 sequences are SGHAT and FQNNGV. Trimming pared 2 bases from V and 1 base from J, leaving 16 bases between. Written as DNA, the CDR3 is TGTGCCAGCAGCTTAAGCGCAGGCCCGCCTGGCACAGATACGCAGTATTTT. The encoded protein is CASSLSAGPPGTDTQYF.

This sequence joins TRBV4-2 and TRBJ2-1, with 9 nucleotides matching TRBD1. Germline V CDR1 and CDR2: LGHNA, YNFKEQ. The CDR3 loop spans 14 amino acids. Trimming removed 1 base from V and 9 bases from J; junction bases left unmatched: 4. The CDR3 spells CASSQVGTGREQFF. Here the CDR3 DNA reads TGTGCCAGCAGCCAAGTGGGGACAGGGCGTGAGCAGTTCTTC.

The rearrangement uses TRBV18 and TRBJ1-2, with D uncertain. CDR1 is KGHSH and CDR2 is LQKENI in the germline V gene. The CDR3 spans 15 residues. V was trimmed by 6 bases and J by 3 bases, leaving 17 bases between them. In DNA form, the CDR3 reads TGTGCCAGCTCCGACCGGGCCCAAGGAGACTATGGCTACACCTTC. This codes for CASSDRAQGDYGYTF.

The chain links TRBV19 to TRBJ1-4; a possible D gene is TRBD1 (5 bases). The germline V and J ends were trimmed by 6 bases and 6 bases, with 11 bases remaining between them. The CDR3 is 13 amino acids. Germline V CDR1 and CDR2: LNHDA, SQIVND (reference sequence). The CDR3 DNA reads as TGTGCCAGTAGGACGGGGCTGGATGAAAAACTGTTTTTT. Its protein is CASRTGLDEKLFF.

This rearrangement joins TRBV5-1 to TRBJ2-1; the D gene is possibly TRBD2 (6 bases). Germline CDR1 reads SGHRS; CDR2 reads YFSETQ. Trimming stripped 0 bases from V and 7 bases from J, with 11 bases between. There are 14 residues in the CDR3. The CDR3 DNA reads as TGCGCCAGCAGCTTGGATAGCGGATGGAATGAGCAGTTCTTC. This sequence encodes CASSLDSGWNEQFF.

The rearrangement links TRBV18 to TRBJ2-1; 10 bases match TRBD1. With 2 bases clipped from V and 2 bases from J, the junction kept 0 bases outside the gene matches. This CDR3 contains 15 residues. The V gene's germline CDR1 is KGHSH and CDR2 LQKENI. CDR3 sequence (DNA): TGTGCCAGCTCACCAGGGACAGGGGCCTACAATGAGCAGTTCTTC. This gives the protein CASSPGTGAYNEQFF. Full variable domain (rest looked up from reference TRBV18 and TRBJ2-1): NAGVMQNPRHLVRRRGQEARLRCSPMKGHSHVYWYRQLPEEGLKFMVYLQKENIIDESGMPKERFSAEFPKEGPSILRIQQVVRGDSAAYFCASSPGTGAYNEQFFGPGTRLTVL.

The chain recombines TRBV28 with TRBJ1-2; unclear D gene. Germline V gives CDR1 MDHEN, CDR2 SYDVKM. CDR3 length equals 13 residues. V was pared by 2 bases and J by 8 bases, with 12 bases between. CDR3 bases: TGTGCCAGCAGTTTAGGTCAGAGCGTCGGCTACACCTTC. Protein: CASSLGQSVGYTF.

The CDR3 sequence: CAGGEGSDTQYF. The CDR3, as DNA: TGTGCGGGCGGAGAGGGGTCAGATACGCAGTATTTT. The V call is TRBV10-3, the J call TRBJ2-3, with D perhaps assigned TRBD1 or TRBD2 (5 bases each). The CDR3 length is 12 residues. Per the germline V gene, CDR1 is ENHRY and CDR2 is SYGVKD.

The table lists this clone with a few counts. V and J are TRBV18 and TRBJ1-6; no clear D. Germline V gives CDR1 KGHSH, CDR2 LQKENI. The CDR3 length is 15 residues. Trimming pared 4 bases from V and 9 bases from J, leaving 16 bases between. This chain's CDR3 is CASSRRSEGGSPLHF. DNA of the CDR3: TGTGCCAGCTCACGAAGATCCGAAGGAGGTTCACCCCTCCACTTT.

The chain has TRBV19 and TRBJ2-3; 9 bases agree with TRBD1. Germline V gene sequence: CDR1 LNHDA, CDR2 SQIVND (reference sequence). The CDR3 consists of 13 residues. J lost 3 bases, V lost 6 bases, and 1 base had no gene match. CDR3 protein: CASRTGGTDTQYF. The CDR3 DNA sequence: TGTGCCAGTAGGACAGGGGGAACAGATACGCAGTATTTT.

The gene calls are TRBV28 and TRBJ2-7; perhaps TRBD1 as D (6 bases). Looked up from germline, CDR1 is MDHEN and CDR2 is SYDVKM. The germline V and J ends were trimmed by 5 bases and 0 bases, with 8 bases remaining between them. The CDR3 length is 13 residues. The DNA of the CDR3 is TGTGCCAGCAGTACAGGGCTCTCCTACGAGCAGTACTTC. This gives the protein CASSTGLSYEQYF.

The chain couples TRBV10-3 to TRBJ1-4, with 7 nucleotides matching TRBD1. CDR3 length: 14 amino acids. Losses at the gene ends were 6 bases for V and 5 bases for J; bases not matched to a gene: 6. Germline V lookup: CDR1 ENHRY, CDR2 SYGVKD. CDR3 protein: CAISPDRRNEKLFF. As DNA, the CDR3 is TGTGCCATCAGCCCGGACAGGAGAAATGAAAAACTGTTTTTT.

The CDR3 DNA follows: TGCGCCAGCAGCTTCGGGACAGGGGGCGAAAATACGCAGTATTTT. Translating gives CASSFGTGGENTQYF. The chain employs TRBV5-1 and TRBJ2-3; 12 nucleotides match TRBD1. The CDR3 consists of 15 residues. Germline loops: CDR1 SGHRS, CDR2 YFSETQ. The ends lost 2 bases at V and 7 bases at J; junction bases unmatched: 5.

V gene TRBV5-4 combines with J gene TRBJ2-5; D possibly corresponds to TRBD2 (6 bases). CDR3 size: 15 residues. Germline-derived CDR1 and CDR2 are SGHNT and YYREEE (reference sequence). Trimming pared 0 bases from V and 5 bases from J, leaving 14 bases between. CDR3 region: CASSLGLGVGETQYF. Written as DNA, the CDR3 is TGTGCCAGCAGCTTGGGACTAGGTGTGGGGGAGACCCAGTACTTC.

The genes are TRBV10-3 and TRBJ2-7, with 7 bases fitting TRBD2. CDR1 and CDR2 (germline): ENHRY, SYGVKD. The J segment lost 0 bases and the V segment lost 10 bases, leaving 6 bases of the junction unmatched. This CDR3 region has 13 residues. CDR3 amino acids: CATSGTPSYEQYF. In nucleotides, the CDR3 is TGTGCCACCAGCGGGACTCCCTCCTACGAGCAGTACTTC.

This clone has at least ten counts. The sample carries other DNA sequences with the same CDR3. The chain uses TRBV3-1 (or the pseudogene TRBV3-2) and TRBJ2-7; TRBD1 matches at 9 bases. The ends lost 3 bases at V and 3 bases at J; junction bases unmatched: 3. There are 14 residues in the CDR3. Germline values: CDR1 LGHDT, CDR2 YNNKEL (reference sequence). The DNA of the CDR3 is TGTGCCAGCAGCCACCGGGACAGGGACTACGAGCAGTACTTC. It is translated as CASSHRDRDYEQYF.

This clone has a single count. The chain carries TRBV4-3 and TRBJ1-1, with D possibly matching TRBD1 (5 bases). Germline V lookup: CDR1 LGHNA, CDR2 YSLEER. CDR3 length: 12 amino acids. Trimming shortened V by 0 bases and J by 11 bases, and 10 bases separated the two germline ends. For the CDR3, the DNA is TGCGCCAGCAGCCAAGAGTACGGGGCCGCTTTCTTT. Its protein product is CASSQEYGAAFF.

V is TRBV5-6 and J is TRBJ2-2; no reliable D call. Per germline, CDR1 SGHDT and CDR2 YYEEEE. This CDR3 contains 17 residues. V was clipped by 0 bases and J by 5 bases, with 17 bases between them. CDR3 bases: TGTGCCAGCAGCTTGGAAGGAAGACGGGTAGGGACCGGGGAGCTGTTTTTT. It specifies CASSLEGRRVGTGELFF. The full variable domain, rest sourced from reference TRBV5-6 and TRBJ2-2, is DAGVTQSPTHLIKTRGQQVTLRCSPKSGHDTVSWYQQALGQGPQFIFQYYEEEERQRGNFPDRFSGHQFPNYSSELNVNALLLGDSALYLCASSLEGRRVGTGELFFGEGSRLTVL.

This rearrangement joins TRBV27 to TRBJ2-3, with D possibly TRBD2 on 6 matching bases. Germline assignment: CDR1 MNHEY and CDR2 SMNVEV (reference sequence). The ends were cut back, 1 base at V and 4 bases at J, with 15 bases in the middle. CDR3 length equals 16 residues. The CDR3 bases are TGTGCCAGCAGTTTATGGGGCGGGATACGAGCAGATACGCAGTATTTT. Translation gives CASSLWGGIRADTQYF.

The chain joins TRBV3-1 (or the pseudogene TRBV3-2) to TRBJ2-3; possible D gene TRBD2, 5 bases. V was trimmed by 0 bases and J by 5 bases, leaving 12 bases between them. From germline, CDR1 is LGHDT and CDR2 YNNKEL (reference sequence). The CDR3 has 15 residues. As DNA, the CDR3 is TGTGCCAGCAGCCAAGATCGAGGGCATGGAGATACGCAGTATTTT. Amino acid sequence: CASSQDRGHGDTQYF.

This chain connects TRBV2 to TRBJ2-7; 7 bases map to TRBD1. Germline-derived CDR1 and CDR2 are SNHLY and FYNNEI. Trimming removed 4 bases from V and 6 bases from J; junction bases left unmatched: 9. The CDR3 contains 14 residues. CDR3 bases: TGTGCCAGCAGTGGGAACAGGGGCCCACTCGAGCAGTACTTC. Protein sequence: CASSGNRGPLEQYF. Complete variable domain (other parts from reference TRBV2 and TRBJ2-7): EPEVTQTPSHQVTQMGQEVILRCVPISNHLYFYWYRQILGQKVEFLVSFYNNEISEKSEIFDDQFSVERPDGSNFTLKIRSTKLEDSAMYFCASSGNRGPLEQYFGPGTRLTVT.

The V call is TRBV9, the J call TRBJ1-1, with 9 nucleotides matching TRBD1. With V trimmed by 2 bases and J by 0 bases, 5 bases remained unmatched. The germline V gene encodes CDR1 SGDLS and CDR2 YYNGEE. The CDR3 loop spans 16 amino acids. The CDR3: CASSVGTGKMNTEAFF. The CDR3, as DNA: TGTGCCAGCAGCGTTGGGACAGGGAAAATGAACACTGAAGCTTTCTTT.

The chain uses TRBV28 and TRBJ2-3; 7 bases align to TRBD1. Germline CDR1 MDHEN, CDR2 SYDVKM. V was pared by 3 bases and J by 1 base, with 10 bases of the junction left unmatched. This CDR3 region has 17 residues. As DNA, the CDR3 is TGTGCCAGCAGTTTGGACCCTCGGCAGGGGGGCACAGATACGCAGTATTTT. Translation: CASSLDPRQGGTDTQYF.

This clone was recorded once. The rearrangement uses TRBV21-1 and TRBJ2-5. TRBV21-1 corresponds to a pseudogene. The CDR3 is made up of 17 amino acids. CDR3 sequence (DNA): TGTGCCAGCAGCAAAGCCCTGTCCACAAGCCTCCAAGAGACCCAGTACTTC. It codes for CASSKALSTSLQETQYF.

The V call is TRBV6-2 or TRBV6-3, the J call TRBJ2-3, with 9 positions matching TRBD2. Germline CDR1 is MNHEY and CDR2 is SVGEGT. V was pared by 5 bases and J by 2 bases, with 5 bases of the junction left unmatched. CDR3 length: 15 amino acids. This CDR3 reads CASSTREGPTDTQYF. CDR3 coding DNA: TGTGCCAGCAGTACGCGGGAGGGCCCCACAGATACGCAGTATTTT.

The V gene is TRBV11-2, the J gene TRBJ2-3; maybe TRBD2 (5 bases). Germline V gene lookup returns CDR1 SGHAT and CDR2 FQNNGV. The CDR3 runs to 15 residues. The V and J ends lost 1 base and 7 bases respectively, with 15 bases between them. The chain's CDR3 is CASSLGLPSSNTQYF. CDR3 sequence (DNA): TGTGCCAGCAGCTTAGGGCTCCCTAGCTCGAATACGCAGTATTTT.

CDR3 sequence reads: CASSEGRGTGNTGELFF. DNA of the CDR3: TGTGCCAGCAGTGAAGGAAGGGGGACAGGGAACACCGGGGAGCTGTTTTTT. This chain links TRBV2 with TRBJ2-2; TRBD1 agrees at 8 bases. Germline assignment: CDR1 SNHLY and CDR2 FYNNEI. This CDR3 spans 17 amino acids. V was pared by 1 base and J by 1 base, with 5 bases of the junction left unmatched.